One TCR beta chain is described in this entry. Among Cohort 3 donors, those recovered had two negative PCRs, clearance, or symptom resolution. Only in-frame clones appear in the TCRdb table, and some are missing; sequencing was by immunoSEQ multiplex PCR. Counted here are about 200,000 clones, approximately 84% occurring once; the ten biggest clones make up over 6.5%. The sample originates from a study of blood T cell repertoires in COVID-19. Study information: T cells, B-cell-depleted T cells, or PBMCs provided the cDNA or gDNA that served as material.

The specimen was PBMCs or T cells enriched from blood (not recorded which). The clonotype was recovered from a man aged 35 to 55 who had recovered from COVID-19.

The CDR3, as DNA: TGTGCCACCAGTGATCGGACAGGGTTGAAAGAGCAGTTCTTC. Translated: CATSDRTGLKEQFF. J is TRBJ2-1 and V is TRBV24-1; 8 bases line up with TRBD1. Trimming cost V 3 bases and J 10 bases; bases outside gene matches: 7. This CDR3 is built from 14 residues. The germline V gene has CDR1 KGHDR and CDR2 SFDVKD.